This T cell receptor beta chain stems from a study of blood T cell repertoires in COVID-19. Study details: Sites across the United States, Italy and Spain contributed samples from acute and convalescent COVID-19. PBMCs, B-cell-depleted T cells, or T cells were the source of the cDNA or gDNA that made up the material.

Per the authors' pipeline: Amplification with reference gene primers provided the estimates of nucleated cell counts. Some clones are missing from TCRdb's copy, which holds only in-frame ones; the method was immunoSEQ multiplex PCR. V and J calls and clone size are copied from that table; D and trimming were computed from the DNA. The table lists approximately 100,000 clones, 69% of them singletons. In germline, CDR1 is KGHSH, CDR2 LQKENI. Trimming at V came to 1 base and at J to 5 bases, leaving 9 bases not matched to a gene. The CDR3 contains 16 residues. The receptor's source is a man older than 75 with acute or convalescent COVID-19. The V gene is TRBV18, the J gene TRBJ2-5, with 8 bases that match TRBD1. Sequences were obtained from peripheral blood. The chain's CDR3 is CASSPLLTGAGETQYF. Here the CDR3 DNA reads TGTGCCAGCTCACCACTACTGACAGGGGCCGGGGAGACCCAGTACTTC.